This TCR beta chain originates from a study of T cells in Graves' hyperthyroidism and ophthalmopathy. Across the study: Peripheral blood draws took place at initial diagnosis, ahead of any treatment. General study points: Blood shared most expanded thyroid clonotypes above 0.001.

RNA transcripts yielded amplified TCR beta CDR3 regions. Researchers ran a first-round RT-PCR on the TCR CDR3 using the HTBI primer set. Using its own MiXCR run on the multiplex PCR reads, TCRdb lists one record per CDR3 protein. The data show hundreds of thousands of distinct CDR3 sequences, approximately 15% seen once. Worth noting for this clonotype: Antigen specificity is unknown.

Newly diagnosed hyperthyroidism, duration under 2 months, in patients aged 18 to 65. Uncontrolled infection, other autoimmune disease, pregnancy or lactation excluded patients. The CDR3 has 13 amino acids. Trimming took 6 bases from V and 11 from J, leaving 18 bases between them. CDR1 is MDHEN and CDR2 is SYDVKM in the germline V gene. V is TRBV28 and J is TRBJ2-3; a weak D match, TRBD2 (6 bases). The sample was blood. This receptor was identified in a woman aged 18-29 years with Graves' hyperthyroidism. The CDR3 DNA is TGTGCCAGCAGGACTAGATTCACTGGTCGGCAGTATTTT. Protein: CASRTRFTGRQYF.